Shown below are 3 T cell receptor beta chains from a single sample sequenced in a study of T cells in localized non-small cell lung cancer. Assay: immunoSEQ multiplex PCR; the TCRdb copy retains only in-frame clones and omits some. Of about a thousand clones in the sample, around 24% were seen once. The sample in question was normal lung tissue next to the tumor, obtained before any cancer treatment. The source of these receptors is a woman aged 40-70 years with stage III lung adenocarcinoma.

There are a few counts of this clone. V usage is TRBV11-3 and J usage is TRBJ2-7; 9 bases fit TRBD2. The CDR3 is 14 amino acids. J lost 3 bases, V lost 5 bases, and 5 bases had no gene match. The V gene's germline CDR1 is SGHNT and CDR2 YENEEA. The CDR3 protein is CASSQGTSSYEQYF. CDR3 DNA sequence: TGTGCCAGCAGCCAAGGGACTAGCAGCTACGAGCAGTACTTC.

V gene TRBV6-8 combines with J gene TRBJ1-1; 10 nucleotides align to TRBD1. This CDR3 contains 16 residues. V lost 3 bases and J lost 0; bases outside the gene matches: 4. Germline lookup yields CDR1 MNHGY and CDR2 SAAAGT. The CDR3 nucleotides are TGTGCCAGCAGTTATAGACAGGGGGCTGTGAACACTGAAGCTTTCTTT. It translates to CASSYRQGAVNTEAFF.

In its sample, this clone was seen a few times. V usage is TRBV1 and J usage is TRBJ2-3. TRBV1 is labeled a pseudogene. The CDR3 spans 17 residues. CDR3: CASSQDPRVGLTDTQYF. CDR3 nucleotide sequence: TGCGCCAGCAGCCAAGATCCACGGGTTGGGCTCACAGATACGCAGTATTTT.